This TCR beta chain was found in a study of blood T cell repertoires in COVID-19. The wider study: The samples span acute and convalescent COVID-19 from the United States, Italy and Spain. Nucleic acid was either cDNA or gDNA, and it came from T cells, B-cell-depleted T cells, or PBMCs.

Method: immunoSEQ multiplex PCR; TCRdb's copy keeps in-frame clones and lacks some. The profile shows some 120,000 clones, around 76% of them singletons. The CDR3 covers 17 residues. Germline V gives CDR1 SEHNR, CDR2 FQNEAQ (reference sequence). V lost 2 bases to trimming and J lost 7 bases; unmatched junction nucleotides: 15. The sequencing input was peripheral blood. J is TRBJ2-7 and V is TRBV7-9; TRBD2 matches 9 bases. This clonotype originated in a man aged 55 to 70 with acute or convalescent COVID-19. CDR3 DNA sequence: TGTGCCAGCAGCTTATCCGTGACTAGCGGAGGGCTACGTGAGCAGTACTTC. It specifies CASSLSVTSGGLREQYF.